This entry lists 18 T cell receptor beta chains sequenced from one sample in a study of human T cells and chemical hapten exposure. TCRdb recomputed calls from the RACE reads with MiXCR, one row per CDR3 protein. This sample has about 360,000 distinct CDR3 sequences, with under 8% found just once. This sample's time point: patch test 1, 2 weeks after DPC sensitization. Treatment denoted: therapeutic diphenylcyclopropenone sensitization with weekly scalp DPC. The source was whole blood, collected in connection with sensitization to the hapten diphenylcyclopropenone (DPC). The source of these receptors is a woman between 18 and 29 years old with alopecia areata. Some clones in this sample may be carry-over from other donors' samples.

The chain combines TRBV5-1 with TRBJ2-5; TRBD1 aligns across 7 bases. Losses at the gene ends were 4 bases for V and 3 bases for J; bases not matched to a gene: 6. CDR3 length: 14 residues. The germline V gene has CDR1 SGHRS and CDR2 YFSETQ. The CDR3 DNA reads TGCGCCAGCAGCCGACAGGGCGGAGAAGAGACCCAGTACTTC. This gives the protein CASSRQGGEETQYF.

This clonotype showed up many times. In DNA form, the CDR3 reads TGCACCCCGACCCTTTGCGAGCAGTACTTC. This gives the protein CTPTLCEQYF. The rearrangement links TRBV29-1 to TRBJ2-7, with no clear D. From germline, CDR1 is SQVTM and CDR2 ANQGSEA. The CDR3 length is 10 residues.

The chain is built from TRBV6-2 or TRBV6-3 and TRBJ2-1; 9 bases are a match to TRBD2. Germline CDR1 MNHEY, CDR2 SVGEGT. The CDR3 consists of 14 residues. The junction had 12 bases not matched to a gene; V was cut back by 8 bases and J by 10 bases. DNA of the CDR3: TGTGCCAGCGGGGAGGCTAGCGGGGTGGACGAGCAGTTCTTC. Its translation is CASGEASGVDEQFF.

The chain couples TRBV7-9 to TRBJ1-1; 8 nucleotides agree with TRBD1. With V trimmed by 4 bases and J by 6 bases, 10 bases remained unmatched. Germline V gives CDR1 SEHNR, CDR2 FQNEAQ (reference sequence). The CDR3 runs 15 residues. CDR3 loop: CASSSLDRAGAEAFF. The CDR3 DNA reads as TGTGCCAGCAGCTCGTTGGACAGGGCGGGCGCTGAAGCTTTCTTT.

This clonotype was counted a few times. The V gene is TRBV6-1, the J gene TRBJ2-7, with D hard to call. V was clipped by 6 bases and J by 2 bases, with 14 bases between them. The CDR3 extends over 14 amino acids. From germline, CDR1 is MNHNS and CDR2 SASEGT. CDR3 sequence: CASSPQGFAYEQYF. The DNA of the CDR3 is TGTGCCAGCAGCCCACAAGGGTTTGCCTACGAGCAGTACTTC.

This rearrangement joins TRBV11-2 to TRBJ1-6; D unresolved. Between the trimmed V and J ends, which lost 0 bases and 6 bases, there was a span of 12 bases. The CDR3 totals 16 residues. Looked up from germline, CDR1 is SGHAT and CDR2 is FQNNGV. The CDR3 loop is CASSLDFGPFNSPLHF. CDR3 nucleotides: TGTGCCAGCAGCTTAGATTTCGGGCCCTTTAATTCACCCCTCCACTTT.

The V and J genes are TRBV15 and TRBJ2-7; the D gene is possibly TRBD2 (5 bases). The germline CDR1 and CDR2 sequences are LNHNV and YYDKDF (reference sequence). The CDR3 runs to 13 residues. Trimming shortened V by 4 bases and J by 4 bases, and 11 bases separated the two germline ends. CDR3 region: CATSTGYEYEQYF. CDR3 sequence (DNA): TGTGCCACCAGCACGGGGTATGAATACGAGCAGTACTTC.

This chain links TRBV4-2 with TRBJ2-7; D gene ambiguous. Deletions cut 0 bases from V and 2 bases from J, with 11 bases between. The germline V gene encodes CDR1 LGHNA and CDR2 YNFKEQ. The CDR3 contains 15 residues. The CDR3 DNA reads as TGTGCCAGCAGCCAAGATCCACTGGGCCCCTACGAGCAGTACTTC. The encoded protein is CASSQDPLGPYEQYF.

This clonotype was recorded many times. This chain links TRBV7-2 with TRBJ2-1; D possibly corresponds to TRBD2 (6 bases). The CDR3 has 13 residues. Germline V gene data show CDR1 as SGHTA and CDR2 as FQGNSA. The germline V and J ends were trimmed by 2 bases and 9 bases, with 11 bases remaining between them. CDR3 in amino acids: CASSLMGEVEQFF. CDR3 nucleotides: TGTGCCAGCAGCTTAATGGGGGAGGTTGAGCAGTTCTTC.

This rearrangement joins TRBV6-1 to TRBJ2-7; D not resolved. Germline CDR1 MNHNS, CDR2 SASEGT. This CDR3 spans 15 amino acids. V lost 1 base to trimming and J lost 5 bases, with 15 bases between them. This chain's CDR3 is CASSEGLRGFDEQYF. The CDR3 DNA is TGTGCCAGCAGTGAAGGACTGCGTGGGTTCGACGAGCAGTACTTC.

The sample holds a few counts of this clonotype. J is TRBJ2-7 and V is TRBV7-6; D ambiguous. The CDR3 totals 14 residues. The germline V gene encodes CDR1 SGHVS and CDR2 FNYEAQ. Trimming stripped 7 bases from V and 2 bases from J, with 15 bases between. This chain's CDR3 is CASTRSDGTYEQYF. The CDR3 nucleotides are TGTGCCAGCACCCGATCTGACGGCACCTACGAGCAGTACTTC.

This clonotype was counted at least ten times. The chain combines TRBV21-1 with TRBJ1-1; the listed D gene, TRBD1, was not tested against the DNA. TRBV21-1 is a pseudogene. There are 17 residues in the CDR3. The CDR3 protein is CASVLHRWSGPNTEAFF. In nucleotides, the CDR3 is TGTGCCAGCGTTCTCCACCGATGGTCGGGGCCGAACACTGAAGCTTTCTTT.

This clonotype has a handful of counts. This chain connects TRBV9 to TRBJ1-2; D not resolved. The V end lost 3 bases, the J end lost 4 bases, and 13 bases lay between the germline ends. Germline V CDR1 and CDR2: SGDLS, YYNGEE. This CDR3 has 14 residues. CDR3 sequence: CASSAVQGAYGYTF. The CDR3 coding sequence is TGTGCCAGCAGCGCCGTACAAGGAGCCTATGGCTACACCTTC.

V and J are TRBV24-1 and TRBJ1-2, with 8 positions matching TRBD1. CDR3 size: 17 residues. J was trimmed by 0 bases and V by 5 bases; bases with no gene match: 10. CDR1 and CDR2 from the germline V gene are KGHDR and SFDVKD. CDR3 DNA: TGTGCCACCAGTGGCATCGGGACAGGCGAAGCTAACTATGGCTACACCTTC. Protein: CATSGIGTGEANYGYTF.

This clonotype occurred many times. The chain uses TRBV6-1 and TRBJ2-3, with 14 bases matching TRBD2. The CDR3 runs to 15 residues. From germline, CDR1 is MNHNS and CDR2 SASEGT. With 4 bases clipped from V and 5 bases from J, the junction kept 2 bases outside the gene matches. The CDR3 here is CASSGTSGGLDTQYF. DNA of the CDR3: TGTGCCAGCAGTGGGACTAGCGGGGGGTTAGATACGCAGTATTTT.

There are many counts of this clonotype. This chain links TRBV2 with TRBJ2-3; D remains ambiguous. The germline V gene encodes CDR1 SNHLY and CDR2 FYNNEI. V lost 5 bases and J lost 9, with 9 bases in between. The CDR3 is made up of 11 amino acids. CDR3 region: CASSITGTQYF. CDR3 DNA sequence: TGTGCCAGCAGTATTACCGGCACGCAGTATTTT.

The J gene is TRBJ1-1, the V gene TRBV11-2; D ambiguous. CDR1 SGHAT and CDR2 FQNNGV come from the germline V gene. The V and J ends lost 10 bases and 2 bases respectively, with 14 bases between them. The CDR3 length is 13 residues. The CDR3 loop is CATRIRFNTEAFF. As DNA, the CDR3 is TGTGCCACCCGGATAAGGTTTAACACTGAAGCTTTCTTT.

This clonotype has a handful of counts. The V call is TRBV19, the J call TRBJ2-3, with TRBD1 matching 8 bases. The CDR3 has 13 amino acids. Germline CDR1 reads LNHDA; CDR2 reads SQIVND (reference sequence). The V and J ends lost 5 bases and 14 bases, in that order; junction bases with no gene match: 12. The CDR3 bases are TGTGCCAGTAGTCCTTTGACAGGGGAATCTCTGTATTTT. It is translated as CASSPLTGESLYF.